This T cell receptor (beta chain) originates from a study of CD8 T cells in ankylosing spondylitis. Note on this clonotype: Its antigen is unknown.

TCRdb redid the calling of the 5' RACE reads with MiXCR, one entry per CDR3 protein. The table lists about 390,000 distinct CDR3 sequences, about a fifth of them singletons, with 16% in the top ten. The CDR3 totals 17 residues. Trimming left V 0 bases short and J 0 bases short, with 15 bases between. Germline V gene data show CDR1 as MNHEY and CDR2 as SVGAGI. Whole-study findings and limits: The clones that were linked to disease were reported to be significantly enriched in matched synovial fluid samples from ankylosing spondylitis patients. In reactive arthritis synovial fluid and blood, some motif variants had been reported before. Seemingly distinctive of ankylosing spondylitis blood was a TCR beta motif formed by eight highly homologous variants.

The V gene is TRBV6-5, the J gene TRBJ2-7, with D possibly called TRBD1 or TRBD2 (5 bases each). The TCR comes from a male donor with ankylosing spondylitis. Sequencing was performed on blood, either unsorted or a sorted T cell fraction (not recorded which). DNA of the CDR3: TGTGCCAGCAGTTACTCGACAGCCAGCGGTGCCTCCTACGAGCAGTACTTC. Amino acids: CASSYSTASGASYEQYF.